This T cell receptor beta chain comes out of a study of blood T cells in healthy people across ages. Findings and limits, study-wide: A roughly linear age-dependent decrease characterized TCR beta diversity per million T cells.

V shed 3 bases and J 5 bases; nucleotides not matched to a gene: 7. CDR1 SGHRS and CDR2 YFSETQ come from the germline V gene. The CDR3 is 14 amino acids. Then a second PCR, running roughly 7 to 11 cycles, was carried out with a sample-barcoded 5' primer and a J-beta primer mix. Via MiXCR, TCRdb re-called the 5' RACE reads, giving one row per CDR3 protein. In the table there are some 900,000 distinct CDR3 sequences, around 48% of which are singletons. This clonotype was seen only once. Its specificity is unknown. Sequences were obtained from blood. The gene calls are TRBV5-1 and TRBJ1-1; TRBD1 matches at 7 bases. The clonotype originates from a man aged 25 to 45 in good health. CDR3 amino acids: CASSYRQGETEAFF. DNA for the CDR3: TGCGCCAGCAGCTATCGACAGGGAGAAACTGAAGCTTTCTTT.